Included here is one TCR beta chain sequence, with context. Its antigen is still unknown. At collection, donors were nominally healthy, but unrecorded immune exposures were probable. The sample is drawn from a study of cytomegalovirus exposure and HLA in healthy donors. Overall study results and limits: It was taken for granted in presence/absence analyses that sequencing depth across donors was roughly uniform. Within a later analysis, the majority of CMV-associated TCR beta chains appeared HLA-restricted.

Primers: 60 Vbeta forward and 13 Jbeta reverse. The repertoire was sequenced with immunoSEQ multiplex PCR; TCRdb's copy has only in-frame clones and lacks some. The sample includes 170,000 or so clones, around 82% of them seen just once. This CDR3 region has 14 residues. V dropped 4 bases and J dropped 6 bases, with 16 bases sitting between them. The germline CDR1 and CDR2 sequences are SGHRS and YFSETQ. This clonotype was obtained from a boy aged 2-9 years in good health and CMV-seronegative. Sequencing used PBMCs. This rearrangement joins TRBV5-1 to TRBJ1-1, with D possibly matching TRBD1 (5 bases). DNA of the CDR3: TGCGCCAGCAGCCCTGGCGGTGGGGGGGCTGAAGCTTTCTTT. It codes for CASSPGGGGAEAFF.